These 8 T cell receptor beta chains originate from one sample sequenced in a study of blood T cell repertoires in COVID-19. TCRdb keeps only in-frame clones here, not all; method: immunoSEQ multiplex PCR. The sample shows around 230,000 clones, approximately 90% of them seen only once. The sample comprised peripheral blood. These receptors were taken from a man in his 60s who had recovered from COVID-19.

The genes are TRBV5-6 and TRBJ2-4; TRBD1 matches at 8 bases. The V gene's germline CDR1 is SGHDT and CDR2 YYEEEE. CDR3 size: 15 residues. The trim removed 0 bases at V and 1 base at J, leaving 0 bases unmatched. CDR3 sequence: CASSLDRGAKNIQYF. The CDR3 nucleotides read TGTGCCAGCAGCTTGGACAGGGGGGCCAAAAACATTCAGTACTTC.

This chain uses TRBV7-9 with TRBJ1-3; 8 bases align to TRBD1. The CDR3 is 16 residues long. The germline gives CDR1 SEHNR, CDR2 FQNEAQ (reference sequence). V was clipped by 2 bases and J by 2 bases; unmatched bases: 5. DNA for the CDR3: TGTGCCAGCAGCTTATTGGTACAGGGGGCTGGAAACACCATATATTTT. Its translation: CASSLLVQGAGNTIYF.

V gene TRBV19 combines with J gene TRBJ2-2; no clear D. The germline CDR1 and CDR2 sequences are LNHDA and SQIVND (reference sequence). CDR3 length: 12 residues. V gave up 10 bases and J gave up 3 bases, with 9 bases separating them. The CDR3 DNA reads TGTGCCACGAACTCGTACACCGGGGAGCTGTTTTTT. Its protein is CATNSYTGELFF.

This rearrangement joins TRBV12-5 to TRBJ2-7; D is unresolved. The V end was cut by 1 base, the J end by 3 bases, with 4 bases between. The germline V gene has CDR1 LGHNT and CDR2 FRNRAP. The CDR3 length is 12 residues. The CDR3 bases are TGTGCTAGTGGTTTGGGACTCTACGAGCAGTACTTC. This translates into CASGLGLYEQYF.

This clone was seen more than once but under ten times. This rearrangement joins TRBV7-9 to TRBJ1-6; D is unclear. CDR1 and CDR2 (germline): SEHNR, FQNEAQ (reference sequence). The CDR3 totals 12 residues. Trimming left V 8 bases short and J 9 bases short, with 11 bases between. The CDR3 spells CASARGSSPLHF. The CDR3 region has the DNA TGTGCCAGCGCACGGGGATCTTCACCCCTCCACTTT.

This rearrangement joins TRBV5-5 to TRBJ2-7, with 8 positions matching TRBD1. The CDR3 has 14 amino acids. Trimming removed 3 bases from V and 6 bases from J; junction bases left unmatched: 8. In germline, CDR1 is SGHKS, CDR2 YYEKEE (reference sequence). The DNA for the CDR3 is TGTGCCAGCAGCTCCGGGACAGGCAATTCCGAGCAGTACTTC. Its translation is CASSSGTGNSEQYF.

This chain connects TRBV6-1 to TRBJ1-5, with D hard to call. There are 15 residues in the CDR3. Trimming stripped 2 bases from V and 3 bases from J, with 11 bases between. From germline, CDR1 is MNHNS and CDR2 SASEGT. Written as DNA, the CDR3 is TGTGCCAGCAGTGAATTCTGGGGAGACAATCAGCCCCAGCATTTT. Residues: CASSEFWGDNQPQHF.

The chain links TRBV6-2 or TRBV6-3 to TRBJ2-3, with 7 bases matching TRBD2. The V gene end was trimmed by 0 bases and the J gene end by 2 bases; junction bases not matched to a gene: 11. This CDR3 comprises 18 residues. From germline, CDR1 is MNHEY and CDR2 SVGEGT. Here the CDR3 DNA reads TGTGCCAGCAGTTACTCCCTTTCTCAGGGACTAATCACAGATACGCAGTATTTT. Translation: CASSYSLSQGLITDTQYF.